Below, 6 T cell receptor beta chains from the same sample are listed, as sequenced in a study of beta chain features in type 1 diabetes. Study-wide results and caveats: Moderate yet significant TCRB CDR3 shortening was seen in Type 1 diabetes patients in all four CD4+ subsets.

Antigens of these TCRs are unknown. Of the isolated RNA, all was reverse transcribed, and so the sequenced material was expressed TCRB transcripts. The table came from immunoSEQ multiplex PCR; TCRdb's copy has only in-frame clones and leaves some out. The data contain 20,000 to 25,000 clones, roughly two thirds of them singletons. Specimen: Tregs from blood. All receptors come from a man between 18 and 29 years old with type 1 diabetes.

CDR3 region: CASSEKGGTQPLHF. The CDR3 DNA sequence: TGTGCCAGCAGTGAAAAAGGCGGGACTCAACCCCTCCACTTT. The gene calls are TRBV2 and TRBJ1-6, with TRBD1 as a possible D gene (5 bases). This CDR3 spans 14 amino acids. Per the germline V gene, CDR1 is SNHLY and CDR2 is FYNNEI. V dropped 2 bases and J dropped 12 bases, with 14 bases sitting between them.

The chain recombines TRBV5-1 with TRBJ2-3; TRBD2 aligns across 14 bases. The V gene's germline CDR1 is SGHRS and CDR2 YFSETQ. The CDR3 loop spans 17 amino acids. Losses at the gene ends were 4 bases for V and 2 bases for J; bases not matched to a gene: 6. The CDR3 loop is CASSGGLAGGHTDTQYF. The CDR3 bases are TGCGCCAGCAGCGGAGGACTAGCGGGGGGCCACACAGATACGCAGTATTTT.

The gene calls are TRBV18 and TRBJ2-7, with 10 bases fitting TRBD1. The CDR3 sequence is 14 residues long. The germline V gene has CDR1 KGHSH and CDR2 LQKENI. J gave up 7 bases and V 3 bases, and 6 bases lay outside the gene matches. The chain's CDR3 is CASSPGTGVREQYF. The CDR3 DNA reads as TGTGCCAGCTCACCCGGGACAGGGGTGAGGGAGCAGTACTTC.

The chain couples TRBV5-6 to TRBJ1-2; tentative D call: TRBD1 (5 bases). CDR3 length equals 14 residues. Deletions cut 2 bases from V and 2 bases from J, with 10 bases between. Germline V gives CDR1 SGHDT, CDR2 YYEEEE. The CDR3 DNA sequence: TGTGCCAGCAGCTTCGGCGCAGGGAACTATGGCTACACCTTC. As protein: CASSFGAGNYGYTF. Full variable domain (missing parts from reference TRBV5-6 and TRBJ1-2): DAGVTQSPTHLIKTRGQQVTLRCSPKSGHDTVSWYQQALGQGPQFIFQYYEEEERQRGNFPDRFSGHQFPNYSSELNVNALLLGDSALYLCASSFGAGNYGYTFGSGTRLTVV.

This chain joins TRBV6-4 and TRBJ2-7, with D tentatively TRBD2 (5 bases). Trimming pared 6 bases from V and 3 bases from J, leaving 18 bases between. CDR1 and CDR2 (germline): MRHNA, SNTAGT. The CDR3 contains 15 residues. The CDR3 spells CASSGIGRVSYEQYF. CDR3 bases: TGTGCCAGCAGCGGAATAGGGCGGGTAAGCTACGAGCAGTACTTC.

The chain has TRBV19 and TRBJ1-3; D ambiguous. V was cut by 6 bases and J by 1 base, with 13 bases left in between. The CDR3 consists of 15 residues. CDR1 is LNHDA, CDR2 SQIVND, per germline (reference sequence). The chain's CDR3 is CASSLAGYSGNTIYF. As DNA, the CDR3 is TGTGCCAGTAGCCTCGCGGGTTATTCTGGAAACACCATATATTTT.